The clone carrying this T cell receptor beta chain was picked up many times. Its antigen is unknown. The V end lost 2 bases, the J end lost 7 bases, and 14 bases lay between the germline ends. Germline V CDR1 and CDR2: SGHVS, FNYEAQ. This CDR3 has 14 amino acids. This sample was included in a study of T cells in Graves' hyperthyroidism and ophthalmopathy. About the research overall: Peripheral blood samples were taken at initial diagnosis, prior to any treatment. Whole-study findings and limits: Researchers found most expanded thyroid clonotypes above 0.001 in blood as well.

Patients with uncontrolled infections, other autoimmune diseases, pregnancy or lactation were excluded. It was RNA transcripts that yielded the amplified TCR beta CDR3 regions. Using the HTBI primer set, a first-round RT-PCR was run on the TCR CDR3. Via MiXCR, TCRdb re-called the multiplex PCR reads, giving one row per CDR3 protein. The sample includes 300,000 to 350,000 distinct CDR3 sequences, approximately 17% seen only once; the top ten take 33%. The clonotype comes from a man in his thirties or forties with Graves' hyperthyroidism. Specimen: blood. The V gene is TRBV7-6, the J gene TRBJ2-5; D is perhaps TRBD1 (6 bases). CDR3 in amino acids: CASSLFRTEGTQYF. Here the CDR3 DNA reads TGTGCCAGCAGCTTATTCAGGACAGAAGGGACCCAGTACTTC. Supplemented by reference TRBV7-6 and TRBJ2-5, the full variable domain reads GAGVSQSPRYKVTKRGQDVALRCDPISGHVSLYWYRQALGQGPEFLTYFNYEAQQDKSGLPNDRFSAERPEGSISTLTIQRTEQRDSAMYRCASSLFRTEGTQYFGPGTRLLVL.